The 22 T cell receptor beta chains listed next were all sequenced from one sample in a study of a mutant IDH1 vaccine in newly diagnosed glioma. The time point: baseline, week 1 (first vaccination visit). The treatment was: pre-vaccination baseline after standard-of-care therapy. TCRdb keeps only in-frame clones here, not all; method: immunoSEQ multiplex PCR. The sample includes 90,000 to 95,000 clones, about 83% seen only once; the top ten take around 7.4%. The material sequenced was PBMCs, taken from a glioma patient treated with radiotherapy, temozolomide or both. Receptors were obtained from a woman in her 50s with glioma.

The chain is built from TRBV6-5 and TRBJ2-5; TRBD2 is a possible D gene (5 bases). The CDR3 is 13 amino acids. CDR1 and CDR2 from the germline V gene are MNHEY and SVGAGI. Trimming removed 9 bases from V and 4 bases from J, with 15 bases in between. Here the CDR3 reads CARASRAGETQYF. Here the CDR3 DNA reads TGTGCCAGAGCTTCGCGGGCCGGAGAGACCCAGTACTTC.

This rearrangement joins TRBV5-4 to TRBJ1-3; 9 bases are shared with TRBD1. The CDR3 sequence is 17 residues long. Germline-derived CDR1 and CDR2 are SGHNT and YYREEE (reference sequence). V gave up 0 bases and J gave up 2 bases; unmatched junction bases: 6. CDR3 protein: CASSLGQGGSAGNTIYF. For the CDR3, the DNA is TGTGCCAGCAGCTTGGGACAGGGGGGTTCAGCTGGAAACACCATATATTTT.

V gene TRBV19 combines with J gene TRBJ1-5; D gene unclear. Looked up from germline, CDR1 is LNHDA and CDR2 is SQIVND (reference sequence). V was trimmed by 7 bases and J by 3 bases, leaving 13 bases between them. The CDR3 is 14 amino acids. CDR3 loop: CASTPMDSNQPQHF. The DNA of the CDR3 is TGTGCCAGTACCCCTATGGATTCCAATCAGCCCCAGCATTTT. The full variable domain, its missing parts supplied by reference TRBV19 and TRBJ1-5, is DGGITQSPKYLFRKEGQNVTLSCEQNLNHDAMYWYRQDPGQGLRLIYYSQIVNDFQKGDIAEGYSVSREKKESFPLTVTSAQKNPTAFYLCASTPMDSNQPQHFGDGTRLSIL.

This clone was observed once. The rearrangement joins TRBV9 to TRBJ1-1; possibly TRBD1 for D (5 bases). V was shortened by 0 bases and J by 1 base, with 16 bases between the two germline ends. This CDR3 comprises 17 residues. Germline CDR1 is SGDLS and CDR2 is YYNGEE. The CDR3 protein is CASSVEDWDPKNTEAFF. The CDR3 DNA sequence: TGTGCCAGCAGCGTAGAGGACTGGGACCCGAAGAACACTGAAGCTTTCTTT.

This chain joins TRBV7-9 and TRBJ2-5; 13 bases match TRBD2. Germline lookup yields CDR1 SEHNR and CDR2 FQNEAQ (reference sequence). The junction had 1 base not matched to a gene; V was cut back by 2 bases and J by 4 bases. This CDR3 region has 15 residues. CDR3: CASSLTSGGAETQYF. The CDR3 DNA reads as TGTGCCAGCAGCTTAACTAGCGGGGGGGCAGAGACCCAGTACTTC.

A few counts support this clone. This CDR3 is CASSLVVAGNEQFF. Here the CDR3 DNA reads TGTGCCAGCAGCTTAGTGGTAGCGGGGAACGAGCAGTTCTTC. V gene TRBV7-7 combines with J gene TRBJ2-1; 8 bases fit TRBD2. V dropped 1 base and J dropped 10; count of bases not matched to a gene: 6. The CDR3 is 14 residues long. Per the germline V gene, CDR1 is SSHAT and CDR2 is FNYEAQ (reference sequence). Looking up the rest from reference TRBV7-7 and TRBJ2-1 gives the full variable domain: GAGVSQSPRYKVTKRGQDVTLRCDPISSHATLYWYQQALGQGPEFLTYFNYEAQPDKSGLPSDRFSAERPEGSISTLTIQRTEQRDSAMYRCASSLVVAGNEQFFGPGTRLTVL.

The rearrangement uses TRBV5-6 and TRBJ2-5; 9 bases are a match to TRBD1. After removal of 3 bases from V and 7 bases from J, the junction contained 7 bases not matched to a gene. From germline, CDR1 is SGHDT and CDR2 YYEEEE. The CDR3 has 14 residues. CDR3 coding DNA: TGTGCCAGCAGCTACCCGGGACAGGGATTGACCCAGTACTTC. It translates to CASSYPGQGLTQYF.

This clone was observed a few times. This chain joins TRBV30 and TRBJ1-1; D perhaps matches TRBD1 (5 bases). The CDR3 has 16 residues. V lost 2 bases, J lost 1 base, and 17 bases lay in between. From germline, CDR1 is GTSNPN and CDR2 SVGIG (reference sequence). The CDR3 is CAWSPRGVGTNTEAFF. The CDR3 region has the DNA TGTGCCTGGAGTCCCCGCGGTGTAGGGACGAACACTGAAGCTTTCTTT.

The V and J genes are TRBV28 and TRBJ1-2; D perhaps matches TRBD1 (6 bases). Between the trimmed V and J ends, which lost 2 bases and 14 bases, there was a span of 12 bases. The CDR3 runs to 11 residues. Germline CDR1 MDHEN, CDR2 SYDVKM. CDR3 region: CASSLLGAWTF. CDR3 bases: TGTGCCAGCAGTTTACTGGGGGCCTGGACCTTC.

The chain links TRBV30 to TRBJ1-4; tentatively, D is TRBD1 (5 bases). Germline loops: CDR1 GTSNPN, CDR2 SVGIG (reference sequence). The CDR3 loop spans 15 amino acids. This CDR3 reads CAWGWGIATNEKLFF. The CDR3 DNA follows: TGTGCTTGGGGGTGGGGGATAGCGACTAATGAAAAACTGTTTTTT.

Remarks on this clone: The junction departs from the called germline gene at one end, perhaps through a read error. The chain links TRBV4-2 to TRBJ2-1, with D perhaps matching TRBD2 (6 bases). The CDR3 has 17 residues. Germline values: CDR1 LGHNA, CDR2 YNFKEQ. DNA of the CDR3: TGTGCCAGCAGCCAATATCTAGCGTCGACGGCCTACAATGGGCAGTTCTTC. Its protein product is CASSQYLASTAYNGQFF.

The chain uses TRBV9 and TRBJ2-3; 9 positions agree with TRBD2. The ends lost 0 bases at V and 5 bases at J; junction bases unmatched: 7. The CDR3 loop spans 16 amino acids. The V gene's germline CDR1 is SGDLS and CDR2 YYNGEE. CDR3 sequence (DNA): TGTGCCAGCAGCGTAGCTGGCGGGGGGGCGAAAGATACGCAGTATTTT. It specifies CASSVAGGGAKDTQYF.

V is TRBV19 and J is TRBJ1-2, with D perhaps matching TRBD1 (6 bases). The CDR3 spans 17 residues. The V end was cut by 6 bases, the J end by 6 bases, with 26 bases between. Germline lookup yields CDR1 LNHDA and CDR2 SQIVND (reference sequence). This chain's CDR3 is CASRPDRILPMFHGYTF. The DNA for the CDR3 is TGTGCCAGTAGACCAGACAGGATCCTCCCTATGTTCCATGGCTACACCTTC. Combining the CDR3 with reference TRBV19 and TRBJ1-2 gives the whole variable domain DGGITQSPKYLFRKEGQNVTLSCEQNLNHDAMYWYRQDPGQGLRLIYYSQIVNDFQKGDIAEGYSVSREKKESFPLTVTSAQKNPTAFYLCASRPDRILPMFHGYTFGSGTRLTVV.

V gene TRBV6-5 combines with J gene TRBJ1-1; 7 bases align to TRBD1. The V and J ends lost 7 bases and 0 bases, in that order; junction bases with no gene match: 8. The CDR3 length is 15 residues. Germline CDR1 and CDR2: MNHEY and SVGAGI. CDR3 region: CASNPPTGVNTEAFF. The DNA for the CDR3 is TGTGCCAGCAACCCGCCAACAGGGGTGAACACTGAAGCTTTCTTT.

The rearrangement links TRBV13 to TRBJ1-6, with TRBD1 identical over 8 bases. CDR1 and CDR2 from the germline V gene are PRHDT and FYEKMQ (reference sequence). V was pared by 5 bases and J by 9 bases, with 27 bases of the junction left unmatched. CDR3 length: 21 amino acids. The DNA of the CDR3 is TGTGCCAGCAGCCGCCTGGGACAGGCAGTGTTTACACGCGGATTCGGTTCACCCCTCCACTTT. Its translation is CASSRLGQAVFTRGFGSPLHF.

V is TRBV2 and J is TRBJ1-4; possibly TRBD1 for D (5 bases). CDR3 size: 13 residues. Germline V gene data show CDR1 as SNHLY and CDR2 as FYNNEI. The V gene lost 11 bases and the J gene lost 4 bases, with 14 bases spanning the gap. The CDR3 DNA reads TGTGCCTTACAGGAAAACCTTAATGAAAAACTGTTTTTT. It is translated as CALQENLNEKLFF.

The rearrangement uses TRBV27 and TRBJ2-3; tentative D call: TRBD1 (6 bases). Germline CDR1 is MNHEY and CDR2 is SMNVEV (reference sequence). The CDR3 covers 16 residues. The V and J ends lost 2 bases and 0 bases respectively, with 12 bases between them. This CDR3 is CASSLSAGVSTDTQYF. As DNA, the CDR3 is TGTGCCAGCAGTTTAAGCGCAGGGGTTAGCACAGATACGCAGTATTTT.

In its sample, this clone was seen a few times. This chain's CDR3 is CASSYRQGNYEQYF. CDR3 nucleotide sequence: TGCGCCAGCAGCTACCGTCAGGGAAACTACGAGCAGTACTTC. This chain joins TRBV4-1 and TRBJ2-7; D perhaps matches TRBD1 (5 bases). This CDR3 has 14 amino acids. The V gene lost 5 bases and the J gene lost 3 bases, with 14 bases spanning the gap. Germline CDR1 is MGHRA and CDR2 is YSYEKL.

The chain employs TRBV5-6 and TRBJ1-2, with 8 positions matching TRBD1. Germline V gene lookup returns CDR1 SGHDT and CDR2 YYEEEE. CDR3 length equals 12 residues. With V trimmed by 5 bases and J by 5 bases, 2 bases remained unmatched. The CDR3 nucleotides are TGTGCCAGCAGTCAGGGGGCTTATGGCTACACCTTC. This codes for CASSQGAYGYTF.

The CDR3 here is CASSPTTDSNQPQHF. The CDR3 region has the DNA TGTGCCAGCAGCCCTACGACGGATAGCAATCAGCCCCAGCATTTT. V usage is TRBV7-9 and J usage is TRBJ1-5, with no clear D. V shed 5 bases and J shed 0 bases, with 11 bases lying between them. Per the germline V gene, CDR1 is SEHNR and CDR2 is FQNEAQ (reference sequence). This CDR3 region has 15 residues.

The chain uses TRBV25-1 and TRBJ1-1, with 9 positions matching TRBD1. The germline V gene has CDR1 MGHDK and CDR2 SYGVNS. There are 15 residues in the CDR3. After removal of 5 bases from V and 0 bases from J, the junction contained 4 bases not matched to a gene. The CDR3 is CASSKGQGLNTEAFF. In DNA form, the CDR3 reads TGTGCCAGCAGTAAGGGACAGGGATTGAACACTGAAGCTTTCTTT.

V gene TRBV18 combines with J gene TRBJ2-7, with D possibly TRBD1 on 5 matching bases. The germline V gene has CDR1 KGHSH and CDR2 LQKENI. The CDR3 sequence is 14 residues long. With 3 bases removed from V and 3 bases from J, the gap between germline ends came to 12 bases. CDR3 in amino acids: CASSPRDRYYEQYF. CDR3 coding DNA: TGTGCCAGCTCACCGAGAGACAGATACTACGAGCAGTACTTC.